This T cell receptor (beta chain) derives from a study of molecular identifiers for immune sequencing clone quantification. Concerning this clonotype: As yet, its antigen is unknown. This may be a read error, as it is one base from a much larger clone.

Study-wide findings and caveats: The share of molecules held by clones above 20 RNA copies was over 97% in effector cells and under 1% in naive cells.

Listed TCR primers, together with previously described methods, were used for the bulk TCR libraries. TCRdb fed the PCR reads into MiXCR, producing one record per CDR3 protein. The sample consists of roughly 93,000 distinct CDR3 sequences, approximately 23% of them appearing once. Germline loops: CDR1 MNHEY, CDR2 SVGAGI. This CDR3 contains 20 residues. The clonotype was recovered from a human donor in good health. Some libraries in this study had Jurkat cell RNA spiked in. Sequenced sample: naive CD8+ T cells from blood, with Jurkat cell RNA spiked in. Subset of the sample: FACS-sorted CD8+CD4-CCR7+CD45RA+ naive T cells. The chain links TRBV6-5 to TRBJ2-1; 9 nucleotides match TRBD2. CDR3 DNA sequence: TGTGCCAGCAGTTATACTCCCCCCGATATAGTTACTAGCGGGTTTCCTGAGCAGCTCTTC. Translated: CASSYTPPDIVTSGFPEQLF.